Presented here are 25 T cell receptor beta chains from one specimen sequenced in a study of T-cell memory formation after mild COVID-19. TCRdb processed the 5' RACE reads anew with MiXCR; each CDR3 protein has one entry. The top ten hold 8.1% of the sample, which has fewer than 650,000 distinct CDR3 sequences, roughly 17% seen once. The sample was PBMCs or a T cell subset sorted from them (not recorded which). Receptor source: an adult woman who had mild COVID-19 (a few samples of this study predate the infection). Cell type and time point are not known.

This chain joins TRBV24-1 and TRBJ2-3; D call uncertain. V was pared by 5 bases and J by 1 base, with 6 bases between. CDR3 length: 13 residues. Germline-derived CDR1 and CDR2 are KGHDR and SFDVKD. The CDR3 coding sequence is TGTGCCACCAGTGGGGATGGCACAGATACGCAGTATTTT. Protein product: CATSGDGTDTQYF.

This sequence joins TRBV3-1 and TRBJ1-3; possibly TRBD1 for D (5 bases). This CDR3 comprises 14 residues. Germline V gene data show CDR1 as LGHDT and CDR2 as YNNKEL (reference sequence). The ends were cut back, 7 bases at V and 8 bases at J, with 18 bases in the middle. The CDR3 DNA reads TGTGCCAGCACCCTAACAGGTGGCAAGGACACCATATATTTT. Residues: CASTLTGGKDTIYF.

The chain joins TRBV2 to TRBJ1-6; D might be TRBD1 (5 bases). Germline V CDR1 and CDR2: SNHLY, FYNNEI. Trimming took off 7 bases at V and 9 bases at J, with 13 bases between the two ends. This CDR3 has 13 residues. CDR3 sequence (DNA): TGTGCCAGCATGGATAGGGGCAGTTCACCCCTCCACTTT. This encodes CASMDRGSSPLHF.

The chain recombines TRBV5-1 with TRBJ2-7; possible D gene TRBD1, 5 bases. CDR3 length: 13 residues. With 4 bases removed from V and 5 bases from J, the gap between germline ends came to 13 bases. Germline V CDR1 and CDR2: SGHRS, YFSETQ. The CDR3 bases are TGCGCCAGCAGCACCCCGCAGGGAAACGAGCAGTACTTC. Translated: CASSTPQGNEQYF.

This clonotype was recorded many times. The V and J genes are TRBV27 and TRBJ2-7, with D perhaps TRBD1 (5 bases). Germline V gives CDR1 MNHEY, CDR2 SMNVEV (reference sequence). The V gene lost 5 bases and the J gene lost 0 bases, with 11 bases spanning the gap. The CDR3 has 14 residues. CDR3 in DNA: TGTGCCAGCAGTCCCAACGACAGCTCCTACGAGCAGTACTTC. The encoded protein is CASSPNDSSYEQYF.

This clonotype appeared once. V is TRBV12-3 or TRBV12-4 and J is TRBJ2-5; 8 bases are a match to TRBD2. CDR3 length: 16 amino acids. J lost 1 base, V lost 3 bases, and 7 bases had no gene match. The CDR3 protein is CASSFFAGGAQETQYF. The CDR3 nucleotides read TGTGCCAGCAGTTTCTTCGCGGGGGGAGCCCAAGAGACCCAGTACTTC.

V and J are TRBV27 and TRBJ1-5, with 8 positions matching TRBD1. CDR3 length: 15 residues. V lost 3 bases and J lost 3; bases outside the gene matches: 4. The germline gives CDR1 MNHEY, CDR2 SMNVEV (reference sequence). The CDR3: CASSFADRANQPQHF. The DNA of the CDR3 is TGTGCCAGCAGTTTCGCGGACAGGGCCAATCAGCCCCAGCATTTT.

This clonotype has only a few counts. The chain uses TRBV7-2 and TRBJ1-5; D not certain. The V gene's germline CDR1 is SGHTA and CDR2 FQGNSA. This CDR3 region has 15 residues. The V end was cut by 0 bases, the J end by 7 bases, with 13 bases between. CDR3 DNA: TGTGCCAGCAGCTTAGCTCAAGCAGGCGGCCAGCCCCAGCATTTT. Translating gives CASSLAQAGGQPQHF.

The chain uses TRBV7-9 and TRBJ2-2; 7 bases map to TRBD1. Germline V CDR1 and CDR2: SEHNR, FQNEAQ (reference sequence). This CDR3 contains 18 residues. Unmatched junction bases numbered 9, after V lost 1 base and J lost 1 base. CDR3: CASSLGSHGTENTGELFF. The CDR3 nucleotides read TGTGCCAGCAGCTTAGGGTCGCACGGGACAGAGAACACCGGGGAGCTGTTTTTT.

This clonotype was counted between two and nine times. This chain links TRBV7-2 with TRBJ2-7, with 8 bases fitting TRBD2. V lost 8 bases and J lost 7; bases outside the gene matches: 10. The CDR3 has 13 residues. Germline V lookup: CDR1 SGHTA, CDR2 FQGNSA. CDR3 region: CASGESGSREQYF. The CDR3 region has the DNA TGTGCCAGCGGAGAAAGCGGGAGCAGGGAGCAGTACTTC.

This clonotype turned up a few times. The chain joins TRBV21-1 to TRBJ2-1; the table's D call TRBD2 went unverified against the DNA. TRBV21-1 is listed as a pseudogene. CDR3 length: 15 amino acids. The CDR3 DNA follows: TGTGCCAGCAGCACTACTAGCGGGAGGCACAATGAGCAGTTCTTC. It is translated as CASSTTSGRHNEQFF.

The chain employs TRBV6-6 and TRBJ1-1; 7 nucleotides align to TRBD1. The CDR3 has 13 amino acids. CDR1 is MNHNY and CDR2 is SVGAGI in the germline V gene (reference sequence). Germline trimming cut 6 bases from V and 3 bases from J; bases unmatched to any gene: 4. CDR3 DNA: TGTGCCAGCAGCACTACAGGGGACACTGAAGCTTTCTTT. This codes for CASSTTGDTEAFF.

The chain has TRBV11-2 and TRBJ2-3; D is possibly TRBD2 (5 bases). Germline assignment: CDR1 SGHAT and CDR2 FQNNGV. V shed 0 bases and J shed 1 base, with 11 bases lying between them. The CDR3 has 16 residues. CDR3 in DNA: TGTGCCAGCAGCTTAGATCGTTCTAGCCGCACAGATACGCAGTATTTT. This sequence encodes CASSLDRSSRTDTQYF.

The DNA of the CDR3 is TGTGCCAGCAGCGCTAAGGTGGGCACTGAAGCTTTCTTT. Encoded protein: CASSAKVGTEAFF. J is TRBJ1-1 and V is TRBV11-3; no reliable D call. This CDR3 comprises 13 residues. V lost 5 bases and J lost 4, with 11 bases in between. In germline, CDR1 is SGHNT, CDR2 YENEEA.

The table lists this clonotype with a few counts. The V call is TRBV7-2, the J call TRBJ2-1; 11 nucleotides line up with TRBD2. The CDR3 consists of 18 residues. CDR1 and CDR2 (germline): SGHTA, FQGNSA. V was clipped by 3 bases and J by 3 bases; unmatched bases: 10. The CDR3 bases are TGTGCCAGCAGCTTCCAGACCACGCTAGCGGGGGGCTACAATGAGCAGTTCTTC. Its translation: CASSFQTTLAGGYNEQFF. Complete variable domain (other parts from reference TRBV7-2 and TRBJ2-1): GAGVSQSPSNKVTEKGKDVELRCDPISGHTALYWYRQSLGQGLEFLIYFQGNSAPDKSGLPSDRFSAERTGGSVSTLTIQRTQQEDSAVYLCASSFQTTLAGGYNEQFFGPGTRLTVL.

This clonotype was recorded at least ten times. The gene calls are TRBV5-1 and TRBJ1-2; a weak D match, TRBD1 (5 bases). The germline V gene encodes CDR1 SGHRS and CDR2 YFSETQ. This CDR3 spans 14 amino acids. V gave up 4 bases and J gave up 3 bases, with 13 bases separating them. The CDR3 loop is CASSPGGMDYGYTF. In DNA, the CDR3 is TGCGCCAGCAGCCCTGGGGGTATGGACTATGGCTACACCTTC.

This chain connects TRBV7-8 to TRBJ1-2, with a possible D match to TRBD1 (6 bases). The V end lost 3 bases, the J end lost 12 bases, and 14 bases lay between the germline ends. The germline CDR1 and CDR2 sequences are SGHVS and FQNEAQ. The CDR3 loop spans 12 amino acids. The CDR3 region has the DNA TGTGCCAGCAGCTTCTCGAGGACAGCGGACACCTTC. It codes for CASSFSRTADTF.

This clonotype was seen repeatedly, ten times or more. The chain employs TRBV24-1 and TRBJ1-5; tentative D call: TRBD1 (5 bases). The germline V gene has CDR1 KGHDR and CDR2 SFDVKD. Deletions cut 6 bases from V and 0 bases from J, with 14 bases between. The CDR3 contains 16 residues. The CDR3 DNA reads TGTGCCACCAGTTTCGGGGGATTGAATAGCAATCAGCCCCAGCATTTT. Translating it yields CATSFGGLNSNQPQHF.

DNA of the CDR3: TGTGCCAGCAGCGCCGGGGGACAGCGCATGAATAGAAATCAGCCCCAGCATTTT. Amino acids: CASSAGGQRMNRNQPQHF. The V and J genes are TRBV12-3 or TRBV12-4 and TRBJ1-5, with TRBD1 matching 7 bases. The V segment lost 6 bases and the J segment 4 bases; nucleotides outside the gene matches: 18. The CDR3 loop spans 18 amino acids.

This sequence joins TRBV5-6 and TRBJ2-1; TRBD1 matches 8 bases. The CDR3 has 15 residues. The J segment lost 2 bases and the V segment lost 4 bases, leaving 5 bases of the junction unmatched. CDR1 and CDR2 (germline): SGHDT, YYEEEE. For the CDR3, the DNA is TGTGCCAGCAGCCCGGACAGGGAACCCTACAATGAGCAGTTCTTC. Residues: CASSPDREPYNEQFF.

V is TRBV4-1 and J is TRBJ1-1; D may be TRBD1 (5 bases). Germline V gene sequence: CDR1 MGHRA, CDR2 YSYEKL. Trimming took off 2 bases at V and 5 bases at J, with 12 bases between the two ends. The CDR3 is 14 amino acids. The CDR3 DNA sequence: TGCGCCAGCAGCCAATCCCAGGGTCGTACTGAAGCTTTCTTT. Translating it yields CASSQSQGRTEAFF.

The sample holds a few counts of this clonotype. This chain joins TRBV28 and TRBJ2-1; no definite D call. Germline-derived CDR1 and CDR2 are MDHEN and SYDVKM. The V gene lost 6 bases and the J gene lost 2 bases, with 11 bases spanning the gap. This CDR3 spans 14 amino acids. CDR3 sequence reads: CASSQPGPYNEQFF. The CDR3, as DNA: TGTGCCAGCAGCCAGCCCGGGCCCTACAATGAGCAGTTCTTC.

In this sample, this clonotype turned up many times. This rearrangement joins TRBV20-1 to TRBJ2-7, with 7 positions matching TRBD1. This CDR3 has 17 amino acids. In germline, CDR1 is DFQATT, CDR2 SNEGSKA (reference sequence). Trimming at V came to 4 bases and at J to 0 bases, leaving 15 bases not matched to a gene. The CDR3 region has the DNA TGCAGTGCTAAAGGGGGCCTGGGCCTGCGAACCTCCTACGAGCAGTACTTC. Residues: CSAKGGLGLRTSYEQYF.

The chain links TRBV20-1 to TRBJ1-4, with D perhaps matching TRBD1 (5 bases). Germline V gives CDR1 DFQATT, CDR2 SNEGSKA (reference sequence). The V end was cut by 3 bases, the J end by 3 bases, with 17 bases between. CDR3 size: 16 residues. CDR3 residues: CSASGAGSEANEKLFF. The CDR3 DNA reads TGCAGTGCTAGTGGGGCAGGGAGTGAAGCTAATGAAAAACTGTTTTTT.

J is TRBJ1-5 and V is TRBV3-1; 8 bases fit TRBD1. In germline, CDR1 is LGHDT, CDR2 YNNKEL (reference sequence). After removal of 4 bases from V and 2 bases from J, the junction contained 10 bases not matched to a gene. This CDR3 region has 17 residues. CDR3 region: CASSRSTTGVGNQPQHF. The CDR3 DNA is TGTGCCAGCAGCCGGTCGACGACAGGGGTTGGCAATCAGCCCCAGCATTTT.